This record looks at one T cell receptor beta chain sequence and its context. What it recognizes is unknown. MiXCR, applied by TCRdb to the 5' RACE reads, yields one record per CDR3 protein. This sample has a few hundred thousand distinct CDR3 sequences; 13% occur once, and the top ten carry 0.4% to 0.65%. The CDR3 totals 16 residues. V was clipped by 6 bases and J by 0 bases; unmatched bases: 11. This specimen belongs to a study of T cells after yellow fever vaccination. Findings and limits, study-wide: Post-booster samples contained most primary-vaccination clones (about 95% CD4, approximately 88% CD8).

The V gene is TRBV12-3 or TRBV12-4, the J gene TRBJ2-7; 7 bases line up with TRBD2. The origin of this receptor is a man aged 25 to 45 who received the YFV17D yellow fever vaccine. Sequencing was performed on CD4+ T cells sorted from PBMCs, taken 45 days after the yellow fever booster vaccination. The DNA of the CDR3 is TGTGCCAGCAGCCCCCAACTAGCGACGAGCTCCTACGAGCAGTACTTC. Translating it yields CASSPQLATSSYEQYF.